This record covers a single TCR beta chain. Its antigen is as yet unknown. The sample is drawn from a study of T cells after yellow fever vaccination. Study information: Those fractions that held only low numbers of cells were prepared using the SMART-Seq v4 Ultra Low Input RNA kit.

Study-wide findings and caveats: Weaker overall, the secondary response nonetheless peaked faster (day 5 versus 15).

The germline V gene has CDR1 SGDLS and CDR2 YYNGEE. The CDR3 length is 15 residues. Between the trimmed V and J ends, which lost 2 bases and 2 bases, there was a span of 11 bases. In TCRdb, the 5' RACE reads were re-called with MiXCR into one record per CDR3 protein. The sample yields 500,000 to 650,000 distinct CDR3 sequences, approximately 15% seen once. This sample comprised PBMCs, obtained on the day of the yellow fever booster vaccination. This sequence originates from a man aged 25-40 years who received the YFV17D yellow fever vaccine. The chain combines TRBV9 with TRBJ2-1; D remains unclear. The CDR3, as DNA: TGTGCCAGCAGCGTGTCGGTCGGGCCCTACAATGAGCAGTTCTTC. Its protein is CASSVSVGPYNEQFF.